This passage covers 6 T cell receptor beta chains from one sample sequenced in a study of T-cell memory formation after mild COVID-19. One entry per CDR3 protein results from TCRdb running MiXCR on the 5' RACE reads. The data contain about 340,000 distinct CDR3 sequences, approximately 12% of them seen just once; the ten biggest clones take up 20% to 25%. Material for sequencing was PBMCs or a T cell subset sorted from them (not recorded which). These TCRs come from a man aged 18 to 29 who had mild COVID-19 (a few samples of this study predate the infection). Cell type and time point are not known.

There are many counts of this clonotype. The genes are TRBV29-1 and TRBJ2-7, with 11 bases lining up with TRBD2. The CDR3 has 12 amino acids. The ends lost 7 bases at V and 5 bases at J; junction bases unmatched: 4. Germline V lookup: CDR1 SQVTM, CDR2 ANQGSEA. The DNA of the CDR3 is TGCAGCGCAGGGACTAGCGGTAACGAGCAGTACTTC. Its translation: CSAGTSGNEQYF.

This clonotype was counted a few times. The rearrangement joins TRBV10-2 to TRBJ2-6, with D unresolved. The CDR3 totals 14 residues. V dropped 5 bases and J dropped 3 bases, with 8 bases sitting between them. Germline loops: CDR1 WSHSY, CDR2 SAAADI. CDR3 in DNA: TGCGCCAGCAGTCCAGTCCGTGGGGCCAACGTCCTGACTTTC. Amino acid sequence: CASSPVRGANVLTF.

This clonotype was detected only a few times. The V gene is TRBV12-3 or TRBV12-4, the J gene TRBJ1-6, with a tentative D call TRBD1 (6 bases). V dropped 7 bases and J dropped 0 bases, with 13 bases sitting between them. CDR3 length: 16 amino acids. The CDR3 DNA is TGTGCCAGCAAAGGCAGGGGAAGCTCCTATAATTCACCCCTCCACTTT. It specifies CASKGRGSSYNSPLHF.

The table lists this clonotype with many counts. The DNA of the CDR3 is TGTGCCAGCGCCCTGGAGACAGGGCCTTACTCTTACGAGCAGTACTTC. Translated, it gives CASALETGPYSYEQYF. J is TRBJ2-7 and V is TRBV7-6, with 7 bases lining up with TRBD1. Germline V gene sequence: CDR1 SGHVS, CDR2 FNYEAQ. V lost 8 bases to trimming and J lost 4 bases; unmatched junction nucleotides: 17. This CDR3 comprises 16 residues.

V is TRBV12-5 and J is TRBJ1-1; D not resolved. The CDR3 sequence is 14 residues long. V was cut by 7 bases and J by 4 bases, with 16 bases left in between. The germline CDR1 and CDR2 sequences are LGHNT and FRNRAP. The CDR3 region is CASAPPESGTEAFF. The CDR3 DNA sequence: TGTGCTAGTGCCCCACCAGAATCGGGCACTGAAGCTTTCTTT.

This chain joins TRBV11-2 and TRBJ2-1, with unresolved D. The length of the CDR3 is 14 residues. Trimming pared 4 bases from V and 3 bases from J, leaving 10 bases between. CDR1 is SGHAT, CDR2 FQNNGV, per germline. CDR3 nucleotide sequence: TGTGCCAGCAGCTCTCAGCTTGTCTACAATGAGCAGTTCTTC. Protein product: CASSSQLVYNEQFF.